This entry is about one T cell receptor (beta chain). Antigen specificity is unknown. Here immunoSEQ multiplex PCR was the method, and the copy in TCRdb shows in-frame clones only, minus some. Among about 48,000 clones listed, around nine tenths were seen once. This entry comes from a study of OX40 agonist ivuxolimab in advanced cancers. Study-level background: Patients received intravenous ivuxolimab every 2 weeks at 0.01 to 10 mg/kg. Partial response was recorded in three patients: one hepatocellular carcinoma and two cutaneous melanoma cases. Notes on the study in general: Averaged across samples, CD8+ T cells carried more expanded clones than CD4+ did.

The sequencing used CD4+ or CD8+ T cells sorted from blood, collected in a trial of the OX40 agonist ivuxolimab. This clonotype originated in an adult with an advanced solid tumor such as melanoma, head and neck, liver or kidney cancer.

The CDR3 bases are TGTGCCAGCAGCCCGAGCGGGAGGGGCTCCTACGAGCAGTACTTC. Its translation is CASSPSGRGSYEQYF. The chain has TRBV11-2 and TRBJ2-7, with 10 bases lining up with TRBD2. The CDR3 sequence is 15 residues long. Germline CDR1 and CDR2: SGHAT and FQNNGV. The ends lost 5 bases at V and 0 bases at J; junction bases unmatched: 4.